This TCR beta chain was sequenced during a study of shared clonotypes between healthy human individuals. Unsorted PBMC DNA was sequenced on ten immunoSEQ deep assay plates. Authors' analysis steps: There were no quality scores in the junction-only immunoSEQ sequences, so filtering differed. Using immunoSEQ multiplex PCR, the repertoire was profiled, and TCRdb retains in-frame clones only, with some absent. That table gives V, J and clone size, and the DNA gave D and trimming. Here the sample spans 450,000 to 600,000 clones, around 80% being singletons. Study conclusions and caveats: Apart from blood, nothing was sampled; tissue repertoires likely differ.

Of note for this clone: Antigen unknown.

The V gene lost 5 bases and the J gene lost 5 bases, with 18 bases spanning the gap. The CDR3 is made up of 15 amino acids. CDR1 is LNHDA and CDR2 is SQIVND in the germline V gene (reference sequence). This sequence joins TRBV19 and TRBJ2-5, with D perhaps matching TRBD2 (6 bases). Sequencing was done on a sample of PBMCs. The sequence derives from a woman in her forties in good health. Some clones in this sample may be carry-over from other donors' samples. The CDR3 DNA reads as TGTGCCAGTAGTGTGGGCCTCTCTGGAGGGGAGACCCAGTACTTC. Residues: CASSVGLSGGETQYF.